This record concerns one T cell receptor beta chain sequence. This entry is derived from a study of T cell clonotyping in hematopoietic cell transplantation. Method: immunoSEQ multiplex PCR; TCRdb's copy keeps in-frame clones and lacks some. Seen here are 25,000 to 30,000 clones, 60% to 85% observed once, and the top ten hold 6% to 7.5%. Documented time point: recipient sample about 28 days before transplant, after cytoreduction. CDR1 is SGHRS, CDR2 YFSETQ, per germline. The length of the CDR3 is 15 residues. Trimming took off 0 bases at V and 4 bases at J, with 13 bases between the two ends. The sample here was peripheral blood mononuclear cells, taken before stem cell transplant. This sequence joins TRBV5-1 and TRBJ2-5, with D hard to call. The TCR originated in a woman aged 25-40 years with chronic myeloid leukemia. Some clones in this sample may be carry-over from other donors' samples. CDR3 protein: CASSLASRALETQYF. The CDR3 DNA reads TGCGCCAGCAGCTTGGCCAGTCGGGCGTTAGAGACCCAGTACTTC.